This TCR beta chain stems from a study of post-analysis software for immune sequencing data (dated by TCRdb to between 2014 and 2016). At the level of the whole study: Recorded disease courses included relapsing-remitting, secondary progressive and progressive-relapsing multiple sclerosis, with some patients lacking subtype annotation. The patient repertoires were compared against around eleven previously published healthy control repertoires obtained from donors aged 6 to 25 years. A subset of samples was prepared in parallel using single-end sample barcoding, then pooled and co-amplified after Illumina adapter ligation.

Overall study results and their limits: Four or five TRBV segments, including TRBV5-6, TRBV5-1 and TRBV20-1, were significantly more frequent in patients than controls. Significantly lower normalized Chao1 diversity was found in multiple sclerosis patients than in controls, suggesting substantial peripheral T-cell clonal expansion. Strong co-clustering of samples prepared in the same batch was shown by direct clustering with F measure, prompting a batch-effect correction. The control group was slightly older than the multiple sclerosis patient group.

From a lookup of the germline V gene, CDR1 and CDR2 are MDHEN and SYDVKM. From the cysteine up to the phenylalanine, the CDR3 has a length of 16 residues. The sequence is cut down to CDR3 DNA, 48 bases in frame from base 1. Ends trimmed: V by 8 bases, J by 6 bases; bases unmatched to a gene: 16. The library was produced with PCR. Instrument used: Illumina HiSeq 2500. Unique molecular identifiers were incorporated into TCR beta cDNA libraries to reduce PCR and sequencing biases. Per 1 to 10 million input T cells, some 500,000 cDNA molecules were obtained, such that each molecule approximated one T cell. The same protocol used for the earlier healthy control dataset was applied to prepare and sequence the patient libraries. Samples belonging to the same batch were prepared together, multiplexed and sequenced on a shared HiSeq lane. On the authors' methods: Raw barcoded reads were processed with MIGEC, and single-read molecular identifier groups were discarded before consensus assembly and CDR3 extraction. VDJtools was used for post-analysis of the clonotype tables, and diversity was normalized by down-sampling every dataset to the size of the smallest sample. Repertoire overlap clustering matched CDR3 amino acid but not nucleotide sequences to correct batch-related cross-sample contamination. In TCRdb, the public reads were trimmed at Q25 with fastp and aligned with MiXCR, with productive beta chains retained. Merged by CDR3 protein, the rows form single entries marked with the most common genes and DNA. The V and J calls reflect TCRdb's pipeline rather than the authors' work. For this sample there are fewer than 850,000 distinct CDR3 sequences; 25% to 30% appear just once. The top ten clones comprise roughly 0.54% of the sample.

Concerning this clonotype itself: It lacks a known antigen. No much larger clone is present one base from it, and per-base qualities are unavailable.

To demonstrate the VDJtools post-analysis software, TCR beta repertoires were profiled from the peripheral blood of roughly 12 young patients with multiple sclerosis. The multiple sclerosis patients were children and adolescents ranging in age from roughly 6 to 16 years. The receptor comes from a girl aged 5 to 17 with multiple sclerosis. The sequencing sample was made of blood. The chain joins TRBV28 to TRBJ2-7; 10 central nucleotides agree with TRBD2. In nucleotides, the sequence is TGTGCCAGCTCGTCTAGCGGGAGCAGCTTGTCGGCCGAGCAGTACTTC. It is translated as CASSSSGSSLSAEQYF. The full variable domain, completed from the reference TRBV28 and TRBJ2-7 proteins outside the CDR3, reads DVKVTQSSRYLVKRTGEKVFLECVQDMDHENMFWYRQDPGLGLRLIYFSYDVKMKEKGDIPEGYSVSREKKERFSLILESASTNQTSMYLCASSSSGSSLSAEQYFGPGTRLTVT.